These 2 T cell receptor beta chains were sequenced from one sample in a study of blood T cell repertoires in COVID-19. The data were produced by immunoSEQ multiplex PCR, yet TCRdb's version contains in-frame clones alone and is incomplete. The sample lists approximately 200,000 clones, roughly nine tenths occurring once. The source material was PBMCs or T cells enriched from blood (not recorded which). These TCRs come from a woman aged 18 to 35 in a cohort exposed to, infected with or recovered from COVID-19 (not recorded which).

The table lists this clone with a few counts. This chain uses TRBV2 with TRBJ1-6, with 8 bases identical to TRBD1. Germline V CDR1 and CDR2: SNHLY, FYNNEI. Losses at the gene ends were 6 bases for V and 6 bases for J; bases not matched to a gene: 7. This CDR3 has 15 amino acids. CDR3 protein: CASSPGQAPNSPLHF. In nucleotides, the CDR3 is TGTGCCAGCAGCCCGGGACAGGCCCCTAATTCACCCCTCCACTTT. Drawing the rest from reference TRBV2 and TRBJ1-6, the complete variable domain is EPEVTQTPSHQVTQMGQEVILRCVPISNHLYFYWYRQILGQKVEFLVSFYNNEISEKSEIFDDQFSVERPDGSNFTLKIRSTKLEDSAMYFCASSPGQAPNSPLHFGNGTRLTVT.

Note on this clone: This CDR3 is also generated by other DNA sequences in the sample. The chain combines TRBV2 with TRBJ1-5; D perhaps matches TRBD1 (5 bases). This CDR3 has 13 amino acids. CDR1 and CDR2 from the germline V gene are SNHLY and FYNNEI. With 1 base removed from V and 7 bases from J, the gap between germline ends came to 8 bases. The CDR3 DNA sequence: TGTGCCAGCAGTGAAGGGAGGGGACAGCCCCAGCATTTT. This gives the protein CASSEGRGQPQHF.